The present T cell receptor (beta chain) was sequenced within a study of T cells after yellow fever vaccination. Study-level information: Where fractions had low cell numbers, libraries were prepared from them with the SMART-Seq v4 Ultra Low Input RNA kit. Whole-study results and caveats: A weaker secondary response peaked on day 5, the primary on day 15.

CDR1 is SQVTM and CDR2 is ANQGSEA in the germline V gene. The CDR3 extends over 13 amino acids. The ends were cut back, 5 bases at V and 5 bases at J, with 15 bases in the middle. Only a few counts were recorded for this clonotype. The antigen remains undetermined. MiXCR, applied by TCRdb to the 5' RACE reads, yields one record per CDR3 protein. This sample has roughly 340,000 distinct CDR3 sequences; over 8% occur once, and the top ten carry roughly 18%. Here the sequenced sample was PBMCs, taken on the day of the first yellow fever vaccination. V and J are TRBV29-1 and TRBJ2-5; the D gene is possibly TRBD1 (7 bases). This TCR came from a man aged 18 to 30 who received the YFV17D yellow fever vaccine. CDR3 nucleotide sequence: TGCAGCGTTCGGCAGGGGGGTAGCGAGACCCAGTACTTC. It specifies CSVRQGGSETQYF.